This T cell receptor beta chain was recorded in a study of shared clonotypes between healthy human individuals. Regarding the study as a whole: Only blood was sampled, and tissue TCR repertoires likely differ from blood ones.

The method was immunoSEQ multiplex PCR; TCRdb's version includes in-frame clones alone and lacks a portion of them. The sample includes about 480,000 clones, nearly 80% seen only once; the top ten take around 13%. With respect to this clone: Its matching antigen is unknown.

Trimming at V came to 2 bases and at J to 7 bases, leaving 7 bases not matched to a gene. The CDR3 covers 16 residues. Germline V CDR1 and CDR2: WNHNN, SYGVQD (reference sequence). V is TRBV10-1 and J is TRBJ2-1, with 11 positions matching TRBD2. The specimen was PBMCs. This sequence was found in a woman between 40 and 50 years old in good health. Some clones in this sample may be carry-over from other donors' samples. The CDR3 bases are TGCGCCAGCAGTGAGACGACTAGCGGGATAAGGAATGAGCAGTTCTTC. Its translation is CASSETTSGIRNEQFF.